The present entry profiles one TCR beta chain with its context. Authors' methods: Reference gene primer amplification gave estimated nucleated cell counts. Sequencing used immunoSEQ multiplex PCR; TCRdb keeps in-frame clones, though not all of them. Clone size and the V and J calls come from that table; the DNA yielded D and trimming. There are approximately 150,000 clones in the sample; about 89% occur only once, and approximately 35% lies in the top ten. Germline lookup yields CDR1 SGDLS and CDR2 YYNGEE. The CDR3 is 15 residues long. The V segment lost 4 bases and the J segment 5 bases; nucleotides outside the gene matches: 8. The sample is drawn from a study of blood T cell repertoires in COVID-19. Study details: Sites in the United States, Italy and Spain provided acute and convalescent COVID-19 samples.

The chain recombines TRBV9 with TRBJ2-3; 9 bases match TRBD2. The receptor's source is a man aged 50 to 59 who had recovered from COVID-19. The specimen was peripheral blood. The CDR3 region is CASSLEGLAKDTQYF. CDR3 nucleotide sequence: TGTGCCAGCAGCCTTGAAGGACTAGCGAAAGATACGCAGTATTTT.